The 27 T cell receptor beta chains below come from one sample, sequenced in a study of T cell responses to AZD1222 COVID-19 vaccine. The repertoire was sequenced with immunoSEQ multiplex PCR; TCRdb's copy has only in-frame clones and lacks some. This sample has 130,000 to 150,000 clones; more than 70% occur once, and the top ten carry roughly 15%. The sample was peripheral blood, taken on day 0 of AZD1222 vaccination. Source of these receptors: an adult in good health.

This chain links TRBV5-4 with TRBJ1-1; TRBD1 might be the D (5 bases). Germline values: CDR1 SGHNT, CDR2 YYREEE (reference sequence). The CDR3 totals 15 residues. Trimming pared 4 bases from V and 4 bases from J, leaving 17 bases between. The DNA for the CDR3 is TGTGCCAGCAGCGCCCCGTTATGGGGGAGCACTGAAGCTTTCTTT. Translation: CASSAPLWGSTEAFF.

The chain combines TRBV29-1 with TRBJ1-2; no definite D call. CDR3 length equals 9 residues. Germline V gives CDR1 SQVTM, CDR2 ANQGSEA. Trimming removed 7 bases at V and 8 bases at J, with 8 bases between. The DNA of the CDR3 is TGCAGCGCCTCCGAGGGCTACACCTTC. It encodes CSASEGYTF.

The V gene is TRBV2, the J gene TRBJ1-2; D is unclear. CDR3 size: 11 residues. The V gene's germline CDR1 is SNHLY and CDR2 FYNNEI. Trimming removed 7 bases at V and 6 bases at J, with 9 bases between. CDR3 amino acids: CASKGLDGYTF. The DNA for the CDR3 is TGTGCCAGCAAGGGTCTGGATGGCTACACCTTC. The full variable domain, completed using reference TRBV2 and TRBJ1-2, is EPEVTQTPSHQVTQMGQEVILRCVPISNHLYFYWYRQILGQKVEFLVSFYNNEISEKSEIFDDQFSVERPDGSNFTLKIRSTKLEDSAMYFCASKGLDGYTFGSGTRLTVV.

CDR3 amino acids: CASSTLYRGRLDYYGYTF. In nucleotides, the CDR3 is TGTGCCAGCAGCACTCTTTACAGGGGAAGGCTGGACTACTATGGCTACACCTTC. V is TRBV21-1 and J is TRBJ1-2; the table's D gene call, TRBD1, was not cross checked with the DNA. TRBV21-1 is assigned pseudogene status. This CDR3 comprises 18 residues.

This chain links TRBV10-2 with TRBJ1-4; no definite D call. The CDR3 runs 14 residues. Germline values: CDR1 WSHSY, CDR2 SAAADI. The V end was cut by 10 bases, the J end by 8 bases, with 20 bases between. CDR3 sequence (DNA): TGCGCCACATCGGTAGGCGGTCTTAGGGAAAAACTGTTTTTT. Protein: CATSVGGLREKLFF.

The V and J genes are TRBV27 and TRBJ1-5; 7 nucleotides align to TRBD1. V gave up 5 bases and J gave up 0 bases; unmatched junction bases: 4. Germline values: CDR1 MNHEY, CDR2 SMNVEV (reference sequence). This CDR3 comprises 15 residues. CDR3 nucleotides: TGTGCCAGCAGTACCCGACAGGGTAGCAATCAGCCCCAGCATTTT. Encoded protein: CASSTRQGSNQPQHF.

This chain joins TRBV30 and TRBJ1-1, with a weak D call TRBD1 (6 bases). Germline assignment: CDR1 GTSNPN and CDR2 SVGIG (reference sequence). CDR3 size: 15 residues. The ends were cut back, 3 bases at V and 0 bases at J, with 14 bases in the middle. The CDR3 coding sequence is TGTGCCTGGAGCCTTGGAGGGACACTGAACACTGAAGCTTTCTTT. It specifies CAWSLGGTLNTEAFF.

The J gene is TRBJ1-2, the V gene TRBV6-5; maybe TRBD1 (6 bases). Trimming cost V 7 bases and J 6 bases, with 18 bases left between them. CDR3 length: 14 residues. Germline CDR1 reads MNHEY; CDR2 reads SVGAGI. CDR3: CASTERTAQNGYTF. The DNA of the CDR3 is TGTGCCAGCACCGAGCGGACAGCCCAGAATGGCTACACCTTC.

The V and J genes are TRBV5-6 and TRBJ2-2; 7 bases agree with TRBD1. Germline trimming cut 3 bases from V and 0 bases from J; bases unmatched to any gene: 5. This CDR3 region has 16 residues. From germline, CDR1 is SGHDT and CDR2 YYEEEE. In nucleotides, the CDR3 is TGTGCCAGCAGCTGGGCAGGGGGACCGAACACCGGGGAGCTGTTTTTT. Its protein is CASSWAGGPNTGELFF.

This clone was recorded once. The chain employs TRBV6-5 and TRBJ1-3, with TRBD1 identical over 8 bases. The J segment lost 0 bases and the V segment lost 6 bases, leaving 4 bases of the junction unmatched. The germline V gene encodes CDR1 MNHEY and CDR2 SVGAGI. The CDR3 consists of 15 residues. Written as DNA, the CDR3 is TGTGCCAGCAGGGTCGGGACAGGCTCTGGAAACACCATATATTTT. It encodes CASRVGTGSGNTIYF.

The chain recombines TRBV27 with TRBJ2-7, with D maybe TRBD2 (5 bases). CDR1 MNHEY and CDR2 SMNVEV come from the germline V gene (reference sequence). The CDR3 spans 16 residues. V was clipped by 5 bases and J by 0 bases, with 17 bases between them. CDR3 residues: CASSPRGLQRSYEQYF. CDR3 bases: TGTGCCAGCAGTCCCCGAGGGTTACAGCGCTCCTACGAGCAGTACTTC.

This chain uses TRBV5-1 with TRBJ1-1; 7 bases agree with TRBD1. Trimming removed 4 bases from V and 3 bases from J; junction bases left unmatched: 6. Germline CDR1 reads SGHRS; CDR2 reads YFSETQ. This CDR3 is 14 amino acids long. The CDR3 reads CASSLGQFDTEAFF. CDR3 bases: TGCGCCAGCAGCCTGGGACAGTTCGACACTGAAGCTTTCTTT.

The rearrangement uses TRBV4-1 and TRBJ2-5, with TRBD2 as a possible D gene (5 bases). CDR1 and CDR2 (germline): MGHRA, YSYEKL. Trimming took 7 bases from V and 4 from J, leaving 13 bases between them. The CDR3 sequence is 13 residues long. CDR3 DNA: TGCGCCAGCAACTCGGAACTAGGAGAGACCCAGTACTTC. It yields the protein CASNSELGETQYF.

V is TRBV15 and J is TRBJ1-1, with TRBD1 as a possible D gene (6 bases). Germline V gene sequence: CDR1 LNHNV, CDR2 YYDKDF (reference sequence). This CDR3 is built from 14 residues. V was pared by 1 base and J by 11 bases, with 17 bases between. For the CDR3, the DNA is TGTGCCACCAGCAGAGGGGGGACATCCGTGGAGGCTTTCTTT. Translated, it gives CATSRGGTSVEAFF.

This clone occurred once. The chain has TRBV18 and TRBJ1-2; tentative D call: TRBD1 (5 bases). The V end was cut by 2 bases, the J end by 6 bases, with 16 bases between. Per the germline V gene, CDR1 is KGHSH and CDR2 is LQKENI. This CDR3 has 15 amino acids. CDR3 nucleotides: TGTGCCAGCTCACCAGGGTTCGGGCAGGGCCATGGCTACACCTTC. Its protein is CASSPGFGQGHGYTF.

The chain couples TRBV7-2 to TRBJ1-5, with D uncertain. Germline V gene lookup returns CDR1 SGHTA and CDR2 FQGNSA. The CDR3 length is 13 residues. V dropped 5 bases and J dropped 4 bases, with 9 bases sitting between them. The CDR3 loop reads CASSERWNQPQHF. Written as DNA, the CDR3 is TGTGCCAGCAGCGAGAGGTGGAATCAGCCCCAGCATTTT.

V usage is TRBV29-1 and J usage is TRBJ1-5, with a weak D call TRBD1 (6 bases). Germline CDR1 SQVTM, CDR2 ANQGSEA. The ends were cut back, 6 bases at V and 7 bases at J, with 13 bases in the middle. This CDR3 has 12 amino acids. The CDR3 sequence: CSVQGSGQPQHF. CDR3 sequence (DNA): TGCAGCGTGCAGGGGAGCGGCCAGCCCCAGCATTTT.

Written as DNA, the CDR3 is TGTGCCAGCAGTTTAGCAGGGAATGGCTACACCTTC. Its translation: CASSLAGNGYTF. The chain uses TRBV12-3 or TRBV12-4 and TRBJ1-2; no clear D gene. The germline V and J ends were trimmed by 0 bases and 6 bases, with 5 bases remaining between them. The CDR3 is made up of 12 amino acids.

The chain is built from TRBV5-1 and TRBJ2-1, with TRBD2 matching over 16 bases. The CDR3 loop spans 17 amino acids. The germline V gene encodes CDR1 SGHRS and CDR2 YFSETQ. With 7 bases clipped from V and 6 bases from J, the junction kept 10 bases outside the gene matches. The DNA of the CDR3 is TGCGCCAGCCTCGGGACTAGCGGGGGGGTTGCGGGCAATGAGCAGTTCTTC. Translation: CASLGTSGGVAGNEQFF. The full variable domain, in which reference TRBV5-1 and TRBJ2-1 provide the parts outside the CDR3, is KAGVTQTPRYLIKTRGQQVTLSCSPISGHRSVSWYQQTPGQGLQFLFEYFSETQRNKGNFPGRFSGRQFSNSRSEMNVSTLELGDSALYLCASLGTSGGVAGNEQFFGPGTRLTVL.

The chain recombines TRBV7-9 with TRBJ2-7; 10 bases match TRBD2. The CDR3 totals 15 residues. J was trimmed by 0 bases and V by 4 bases; bases with no gene match: 3. Germline CDR1 reads SEHNR; CDR2 reads FQNEAQ (reference sequence). The CDR3 nucleotides read TGTGCCAGCAGCTCAAGCGGGGGGGTCTCCTACGAGCAGTACTTC. It encodes CASSSSGGVSYEQYF.

This chain connects TRBV28 to TRBJ2-7, with TRBD2 identical over 8 bases. CDR1 is MDHEN and CDR2 is SYDVKM in the germline V gene. V trimming: 4 bases; J trimming: 4 bases; junction bases outside the gene matches: 18. The CDR3 has 18 residues. In DNA form, the CDR3 reads TGTGCCAGCAGTTACGCCAATTCAGCGGGGGCGGGGATATACGAGCAGTACTTC. It translates to CASSYANSAGAGIYEQYF.

This chain connects TRBV7-2 to TRBJ1-5; D is unresolved. The CDR3 consists of 15 residues. CDR1 SGHTA and CDR2 FQGNSA come from the germline V gene. Trimming took 1 base from V and 4 from J, leaving 11 bases between them. The CDR3 coding sequence is TGTGCCAGCAGCTTAGTGCCCCAGATTAATCAGCCCCAGCATTTT. It translates to CASSLVPQINQPQHF. Drawing the rest from reference TRBV7-2 and TRBJ1-5, the complete variable domain is GAGVSQSPSNKVTEKGKDVELRCDPISGHTALYWYRQSLGQGLEFLIYFQGNSAPDKSGLPSDRFSAERTGGSVSTLTIQRTQQEDSAVYLCASSLVPQINQPQHFGDGTRLSIL.

CDR3 DNA: TGTGCCAGGCTCCGCTCGGGGCACTCCTACGAGCAGTACTTC. Amino acids: CARLRSGHSYEQYF. The chain is built from TRBV3-1 (or the pseudogene TRBV3-2) and TRBJ2-7; either TRBD1 or TRBD2 may fit D (5 bases each). Germline-derived CDR1 and CDR2 are LGHDT and YNNKEL (reference sequence). The V gene lost 9 bases and the J gene lost 0 bases, with 15 bases spanning the gap. The CDR3 contains 14 residues.

The chain carries TRBV7-3 and TRBJ2-1, with D perhaps TRBD1 or TRBD2 (5 bases each). The CDR3 runs to 16 residues. V was cut by 5 bases and J by 8 bases, with 22 bases left in between. CDR1 and CDR2 (germline): SGHTA, FQGTGA. The CDR3 coding sequence is TGTGCCAGCAGCCCCGGGGTCGTCTCCCAGGGCGATGAGCAGTTCTTC. Translation: CASSPGVVSQGDEQFF. The variable domain in full, with the rest retrieved from reference TRBV7-3 and TRBJ2-1, is GAGVSQTPSNKVTEKGKYVELRCDPISGHTALYWYRQSLGQGPEFLIYFQGTGAADDSGLPNDRFFAVRPEGSVSTLKIQRTERGDSAVYLCASSPGVVSQGDEQFFGPGTRLTVL.

The rearrangement uses TRBV19 and TRBJ1-5; TRBD1 matches at 9 bases. Germline-derived CDR1 and CDR2 are LNHDA and SQIVND (reference sequence). CDR3 length: 18 amino acids. Trimming took 0 bases from V and 4 from J; bases not matched to a gene: 10. The CDR3 protein is CASSIDWGGTGNNQPQHF. The CDR3 DNA is TGTGCCAGTAGTATAGATTGGGGGGGGACAGGGAATAATCAGCCCCAGCATTTT.

The V gene is TRBV7-9, the J gene TRBJ1-3; D is perhaps TRBD1 (6 bases). This CDR3 spans 16 amino acids. The V and J ends lost 3 bases and 1 base respectively, with 13 bases between them. Germline CDR1 reads SEHNR; CDR2 reads FQNEAQ (reference sequence). The CDR3 protein is CASSLQGIPSGNTIYF. The CDR3 DNA sequence: TGTGCCAGCAGCTTGCAGGGGATACCGTCTGGAAACACCATATATTTT.

The chain recombines TRBV7-9 with TRBJ1-2; tentatively, D is TRBD1 (5 bases). V was pared by 8 bases and J by 4 bases, with 20 bases between. Germline CDR1 SEHNR, CDR2 FQNEAQ (reference sequence). The CDR3 is 15 residues long. The CDR3 DNA reads TGTGCCAGCGCCTCGGCGACAGCTGTGCTCTATGGCTACACCTTC. It translates to CASASATAVLYGYTF.